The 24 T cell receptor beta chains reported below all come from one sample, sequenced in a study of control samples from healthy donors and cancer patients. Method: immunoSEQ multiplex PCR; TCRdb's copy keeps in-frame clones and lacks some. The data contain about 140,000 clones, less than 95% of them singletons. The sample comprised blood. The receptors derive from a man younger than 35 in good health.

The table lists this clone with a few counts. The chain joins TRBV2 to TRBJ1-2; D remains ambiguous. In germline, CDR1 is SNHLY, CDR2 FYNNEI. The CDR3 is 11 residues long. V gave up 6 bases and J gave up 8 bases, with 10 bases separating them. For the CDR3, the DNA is TGTGCCAGCAGCGCCATCGGCGGCTACACCTTC. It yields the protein CASSAIGGYTF.

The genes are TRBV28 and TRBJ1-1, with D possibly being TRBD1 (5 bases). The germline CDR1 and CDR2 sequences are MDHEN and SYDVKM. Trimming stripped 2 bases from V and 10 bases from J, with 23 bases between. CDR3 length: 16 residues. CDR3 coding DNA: TGTGCCAGCAGTTTAAGAGTCCGAGGGCCCTACGGGGGAGCTTTCTTT. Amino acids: CASSLRVRGPYGGAFF.

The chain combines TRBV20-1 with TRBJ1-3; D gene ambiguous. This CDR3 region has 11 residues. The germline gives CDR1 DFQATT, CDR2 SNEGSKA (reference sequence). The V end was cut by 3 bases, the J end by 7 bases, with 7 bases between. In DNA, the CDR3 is TGCAGTGCTAGTCTGGCTAACACCATATATTTT. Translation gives CSASLANTIYF.

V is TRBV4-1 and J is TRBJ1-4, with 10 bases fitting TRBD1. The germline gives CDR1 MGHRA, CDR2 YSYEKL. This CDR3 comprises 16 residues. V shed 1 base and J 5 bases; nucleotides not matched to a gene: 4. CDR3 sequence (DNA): TGCGCCAGCAGCCAAGTACCGGGACAGGGGAATGAAAAACTGTTTTTT. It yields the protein CASSQVPGQGNEKLFF.

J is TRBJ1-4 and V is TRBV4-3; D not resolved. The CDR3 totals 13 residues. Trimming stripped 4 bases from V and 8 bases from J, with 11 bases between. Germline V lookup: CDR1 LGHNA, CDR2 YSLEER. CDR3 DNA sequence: TGCGCCAGCAGCCTTACCGGAGGCGAAAAACTGTTTTTT. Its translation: CASSLTGGEKLFF.

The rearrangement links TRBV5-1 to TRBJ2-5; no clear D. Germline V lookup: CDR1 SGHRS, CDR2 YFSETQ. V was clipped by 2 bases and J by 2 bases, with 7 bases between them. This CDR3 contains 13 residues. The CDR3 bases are TGCGCCAGCAGCTTTAGTGGGCAAGAGACCCAGTACTTC. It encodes CASSFSGQETQYF.

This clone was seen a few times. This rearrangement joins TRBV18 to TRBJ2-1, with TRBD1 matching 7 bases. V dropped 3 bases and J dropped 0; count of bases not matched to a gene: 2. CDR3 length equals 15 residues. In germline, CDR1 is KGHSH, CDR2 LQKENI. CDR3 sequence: CASSPGTASYNEQFF. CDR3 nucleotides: TGTGCCAGCTCACCCGGGACAGCCTCCTACAATGAGCAGTTCTTC.

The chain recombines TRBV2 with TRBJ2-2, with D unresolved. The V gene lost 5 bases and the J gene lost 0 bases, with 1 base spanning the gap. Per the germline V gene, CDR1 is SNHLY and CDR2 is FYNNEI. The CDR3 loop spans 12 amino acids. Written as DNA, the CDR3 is TGTGCCAGCAGTTCGAACACCGGGGAGCTGTTTTTT. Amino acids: CASSSNTGELFF.

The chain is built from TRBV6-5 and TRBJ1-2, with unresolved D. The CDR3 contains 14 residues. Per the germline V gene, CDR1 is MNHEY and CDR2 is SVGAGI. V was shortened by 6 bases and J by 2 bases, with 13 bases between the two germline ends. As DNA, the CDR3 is TGTGCCAGCAGGGGAGGAACAGCGAACTATGGCTACACCTTC. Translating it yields CASRGGTANYGYTF.

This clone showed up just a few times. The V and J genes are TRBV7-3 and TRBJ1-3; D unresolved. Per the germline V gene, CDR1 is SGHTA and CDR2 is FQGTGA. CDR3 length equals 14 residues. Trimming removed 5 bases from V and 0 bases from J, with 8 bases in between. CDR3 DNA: TGTGCCAGCAGCCCGAAGGGCTCTGGAAACACCATATATTTT. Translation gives CASSPKGSGNTIYF.

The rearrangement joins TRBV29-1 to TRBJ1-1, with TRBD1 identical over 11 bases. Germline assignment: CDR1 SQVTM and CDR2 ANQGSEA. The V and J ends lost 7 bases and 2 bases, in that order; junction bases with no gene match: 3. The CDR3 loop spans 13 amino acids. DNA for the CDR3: TGCAGCGCCCGGACAGGGGGCAACACTGAAGCTTTCTTT. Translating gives CSARTGGNTEAFF. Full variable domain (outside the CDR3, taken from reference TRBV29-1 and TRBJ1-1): SAVISQKPSRDICQRGTSLTIQCQVDSQVTMMFWYRQQPGQSLTLIATANQGSEATYESGFVIDKFPISRPNLTFSTLTVSNMSPEDSSIYLCSARTGGNTEAFFGQGTRLTVV.

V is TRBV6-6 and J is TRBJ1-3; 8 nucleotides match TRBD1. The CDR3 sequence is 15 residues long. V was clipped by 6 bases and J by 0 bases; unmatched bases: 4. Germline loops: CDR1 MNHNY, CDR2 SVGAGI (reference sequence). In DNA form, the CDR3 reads TGTGCCAGCAGGGGGACAGGATACTCTGGAAACACCATATATTTT. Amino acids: CASRGTGYSGNTIYF.

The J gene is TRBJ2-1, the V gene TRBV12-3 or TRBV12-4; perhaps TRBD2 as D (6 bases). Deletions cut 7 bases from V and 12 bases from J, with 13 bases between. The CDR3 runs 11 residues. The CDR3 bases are TGTGCCAGCACCGACCGCGGGGTGCAGTTCTTC. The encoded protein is CASTDRGVQFF.

The CDR3, as DNA: TGTGCCAACGGGCAGGACAGGGAGGCACCCCTCCACTTT. Protein sequence: CANGQDREAPLHF. The chain couples TRBV2 to TRBJ1-6; 8 nucleotides line up with TRBD1. Unmatched junction bases numbered 10, after V lost 10 bases and J lost 11 bases. The CDR3 contains 13 residues. The germline gives CDR1 SNHLY, CDR2 FYNNEI.

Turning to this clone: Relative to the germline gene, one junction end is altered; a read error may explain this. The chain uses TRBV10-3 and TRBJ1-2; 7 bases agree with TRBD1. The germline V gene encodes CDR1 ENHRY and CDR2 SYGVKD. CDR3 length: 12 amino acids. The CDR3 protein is CAINEGAYGYTF. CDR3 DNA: TGTGCCATCAATGAGGGGGCCTATGGCTACACCTTC.

The CDR3 coding sequence is TGTGCCAGCAGATGGCACGAGCAGTACTTC. Amino acids: CASRWHEQYF. This sequence joins TRBV6-5 and TRBJ2-7; no clear D gene. V shed 6 bases and J shed 5 bases, with 5 bases lying between them. The CDR3 consists of 10 residues. Germline loops: CDR1 MNHEY, CDR2 SVGAGI.

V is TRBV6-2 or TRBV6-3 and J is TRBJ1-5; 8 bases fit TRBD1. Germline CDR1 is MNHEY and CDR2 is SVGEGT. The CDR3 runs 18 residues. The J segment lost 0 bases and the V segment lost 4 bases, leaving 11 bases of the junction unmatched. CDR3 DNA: TGTGCCAGCAGTTGGGACCCGACAGGGGAGGATAGCAATCAGCCCCAGCATTTT. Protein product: CASSWDPTGEDSNQPQHF.

CDR3 in DNA: TGTGCCAGCAGGGGGGGGACGGTGAACACTGAAGCTTTCTTT. This codes for CASRGGTVNTEAFF. The genes are TRBV6-5 and TRBJ1-1; a weak D match, TRBD1 (5 bases). Germline V gene lookup returns CDR1 MNHEY and CDR2 SVGAGI. The CDR3 has 14 residues. Trimming cost V 6 bases and J 0 bases, with 11 bases left between them.

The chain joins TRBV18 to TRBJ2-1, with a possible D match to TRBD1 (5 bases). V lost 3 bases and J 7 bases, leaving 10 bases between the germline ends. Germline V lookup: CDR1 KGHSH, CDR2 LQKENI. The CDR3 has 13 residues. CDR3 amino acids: CASSPQGTNEQFF. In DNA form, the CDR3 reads TGTGCCAGCTCACCCCAGGGTACGAATGAGCAGTTCTTC.

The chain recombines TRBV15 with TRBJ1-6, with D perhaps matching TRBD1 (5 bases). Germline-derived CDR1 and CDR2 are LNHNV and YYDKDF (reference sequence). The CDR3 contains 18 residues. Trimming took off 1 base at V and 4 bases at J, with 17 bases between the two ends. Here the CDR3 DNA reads TGTGCCACCAGCAGAGTACCAGGGTTTGGGGGGTATAATTCACCCCTCCACTTT. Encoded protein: CATSRVPGFGGYNSPLHF.

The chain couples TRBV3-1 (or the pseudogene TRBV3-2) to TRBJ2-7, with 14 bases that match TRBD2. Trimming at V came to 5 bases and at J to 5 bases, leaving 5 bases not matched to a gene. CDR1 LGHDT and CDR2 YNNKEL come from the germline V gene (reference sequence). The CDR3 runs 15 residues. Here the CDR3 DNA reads TGTGCCAGCAGCATAGGACTAGCGGGGGGCCACGAGCAGTACTTC. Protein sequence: CASSIGLAGGHEQYF.

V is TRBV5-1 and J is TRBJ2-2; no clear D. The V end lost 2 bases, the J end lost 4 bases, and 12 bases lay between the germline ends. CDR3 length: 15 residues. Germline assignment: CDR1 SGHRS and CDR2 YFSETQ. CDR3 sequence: CASSLSSASTGELFF. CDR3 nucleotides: TGCGCCAGCAGCTTATCTAGTGCTAGCACCGGGGAGCTGTTTTTT. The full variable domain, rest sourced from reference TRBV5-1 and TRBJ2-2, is KAGVTQTPRYLIKTRGQQVTLSCSPISGHRSVSWYQQTPGQGLQFLFEYFSETQRNKGNFPGRFSGRQFSNSRSEMNVSTLELGDSALYLCASSLSSASTGELFFGEGSRLTVL.

This CDR3 is CASRPGGGSTEAFF. Written as DNA, the CDR3 is TGTGCCAGCAGACCAGGGGGAGGGTCCACTGAAGCTTTCTTT. The chain uses TRBV5-4 and TRBJ1-1, with 7 positions matching TRBD1. CDR3 length: 14 amino acids. V dropped 5 bases and J dropped 4; count of bases not matched to a gene: 8. Germline CDR1 SGHNT, CDR2 YYREEE (reference sequence).

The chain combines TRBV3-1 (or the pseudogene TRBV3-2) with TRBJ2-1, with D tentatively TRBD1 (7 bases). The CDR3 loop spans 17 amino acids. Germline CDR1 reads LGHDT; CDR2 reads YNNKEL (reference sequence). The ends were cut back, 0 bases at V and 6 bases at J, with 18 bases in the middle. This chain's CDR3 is CASSQERGGGAANEQFF. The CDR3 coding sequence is TGTGCCAGCAGCCAAGAGCGAGGAGGGGGCGCAGCCAATGAGCAGTTCTTC.